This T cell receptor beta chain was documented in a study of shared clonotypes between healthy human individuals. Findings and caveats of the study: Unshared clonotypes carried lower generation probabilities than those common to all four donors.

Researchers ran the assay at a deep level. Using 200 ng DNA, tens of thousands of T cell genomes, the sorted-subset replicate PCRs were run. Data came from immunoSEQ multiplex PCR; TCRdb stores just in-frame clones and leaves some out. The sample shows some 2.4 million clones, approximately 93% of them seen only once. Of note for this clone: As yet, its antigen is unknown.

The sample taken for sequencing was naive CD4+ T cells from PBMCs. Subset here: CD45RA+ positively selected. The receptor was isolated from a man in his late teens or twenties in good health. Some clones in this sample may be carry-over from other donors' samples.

CDR3: CASSLRRESNEQFF. As DNA, the CDR3 is TGTGCCAGCAGTTTACGGCGGGAGAGCAATGAGCAGTTCTTC. This chain joins TRBV27 and TRBJ2-1, with 7 bases that match TRBD2. From germline, CDR1 is MNHEY and CDR2 SMNVEV (reference sequence). The V gene end was trimmed by 2 bases and the J gene end by 6 bases; junction bases not matched to a gene: 4. The CDR3 consists of 14 residues.